The next 23 T cell receptor beta chains were all read from a single sample in a study of cytomegalovirus exposure and HLA in healthy donors. 60 Vbeta and 13 Jbeta primers were used in PCR. The method was immunoSEQ multiplex PCR; TCRdb's version includes in-frame clones alone and lacks a portion of them. The sample lists 95,000 to 150,000 clones, 75% to 85% occurring once. The material sequenced was PBMCs. The receptors were sampled from a man in his fifties or sixties in good health and CMV-seronegative.

J is TRBJ1-6 and V is TRBV28; D ambiguous. The CDR3 has 15 amino acids. Deletions cut 4 bases from V and 9 bases from J, with 16 bases between. Germline V gene data show CDR1 as MDHEN and CDR2 as SYDVKM. The CDR3 reads CASSSPDGKGSPLHF. The CDR3 bases are TGTGCCAGCAGTTCCCCCGACGGGAAGGGTTCACCCCTCCACTTT.

The V gene is TRBV6-6, the J gene TRBJ2-5, with 12 positions matching TRBD2. J lost 5 bases, V lost 8 bases, and 9 bases had no gene match. This CDR3 has 15 amino acids. Germline CDR1 MNHNY, CDR2 SVGAGI (reference sequence). CDR3 in amino acids: CASSYLAGGPETQYF. The CDR3 DNA sequence: TGTGCCAGCTCTTATCTAGCGGGGGGGCCTGAGACCCAGTACTTC.

The table lists this clone with a count of one. The chain employs TRBV2 and TRBJ2-2, with D tentatively TRBD1 (5 bases). The V end was cut by 0 bases, the J end by 7 bases, with 9 bases between. The CDR3 has 14 residues. Germline assignment: CDR1 SNHLY and CDR2 FYNNEI. The CDR3 DNA reads TGTGCCAGCAGTGAAGCGGCAGGGAACGGGGAGCTGTTTTTT. Translated, it gives CASSEAAGNGELFF.

This clone was counted a single time. The rearrangement links TRBV30 to TRBJ1-2; D is unclear. Germline V lookup: CDR1 GTSNPN, CDR2 SVGIG (reference sequence). The CDR3 has 13 amino acids. V was trimmed by 0 bases and J by 5 bases, leaving 10 bases between them. The CDR3 DNA reads as TGTGCCTGGAGTGTCGTGAACAGTTATGGCTACACCTTC. It specifies CAWSVVNSYGYTF.

The rearrangement uses TRBV2 and TRBJ2-5, with 8 bases fitting TRBD1. The CDR3 totals 12 residues. V was clipped by 6 bases and J by 11 bases; unmatched bases: 8. The germline V gene encodes CDR1 SNHLY and CDR2 FYNNEI. The CDR3 region has the DNA TGTGCCAGCAGCCTACAGGGGGGAGAGCAGTACTTC. Residues: CASSLQGGEQYF.

The V call is TRBV5-8, the J call TRBJ1-6; 7 bases are a match to TRBD1. Germline CDR1 and CDR2: SGHTS and YDEGEE. Losses at the gene ends were 4 bases for V and 6 bases for J; bases not matched to a gene: 4. This CDR3 is 14 amino acids long. The CDR3 loop reads CASSRGTANSPLHF. Written as DNA, the CDR3 is TGTGCCAGCAGCCGGGGGACAGCTAATTCACCCCTCCACTTT.

V gene TRBV2 combines with J gene TRBJ2-2, with 8 bases aligning to TRBD1. Unmatched junction bases numbered 2, after V lost 5 bases and J lost 3 bases. CDR3 length: 14 amino acids. Germline loops: CDR1 SNHLY, CDR2 FYNNEI. The CDR3 region has the DNA TGTGCCAGCAGTAACAGGGGGGACACCGGGGAGCTGTTTTTT. This encodes CASSNRGDTGELFF.

The gene calls are TRBV5-4 and TRBJ2-7, with D perhaps matching TRBD2 (6 bases). Germline loops: CDR1 SGHNT, CDR2 YYREEE (reference sequence). Between the trimmed V and J ends, which lost 0 bases and 5 bases, there was a span of 18 bases. This CDR3 has 16 residues. The CDR3 DNA reads TGTGCCAGCAGCTTGGGACTAGGGGATAGGAGCGACGAGCAGTACTTC. Translation gives CASSLGLGDRSDEQYF. Supplemented by reference TRBV5-4 and TRBJ2-7, the full variable domain reads ETGVTQSPTHLIKTRGQQVTLRCSSQSGHNTVSWYQQALGQGPQFIFQYYREEENGRGNFPPRFSGLQFPNYSSELNVNALELDDSALYLCASSLGLGDRSDEQYFGPGTRLTVT.

This clone was recorded once. This rearrangement joins TRBV5-4 to TRBJ2-2; tentatively, D is TRBD2 (5 bases). The CDR3 runs 15 residues. CDR1 SGHNT and CDR2 YYREEE come from the germline V gene (reference sequence). With 3 bases removed from V and 2 bases from J, the gap between germline ends came to 11 bases. The CDR3 reads CASSSNGLNTGELFF. The CDR3 nucleotides read TGTGCCAGCAGCTCGAACGGACTTAACACCGGGGAGCTGTTTTTT.

This chain joins TRBV28 and TRBJ1-3, with 9 bases that match TRBD1. CDR1 and CDR2 (germline): MDHEN, SYDVKM. The V gene end was trimmed by 3 bases and the J gene end by 1 base; junction bases not matched to a gene: 7. The CDR3 length is 17 residues. The DNA of the CDR3 is TGTGCCAGCAGTTTGGGGGGGACAGGGAAATCTGGAAACACCATATATTTT. Translated: CASSLGGTGKSGNTIYF.

The genes are TRBV7-8 and TRBJ1-1, with D hard to call. The germline V and J ends were trimmed by 3 bases and 3 bases, with 5 bases remaining between them. In germline, CDR1 is SGHVS, CDR2 FQNEAQ. This CDR3 has 12 amino acids. The CDR3 nucleotides read TGTGCCAGCAGCTTTACTTACACTGAAGCTTTCTTT. As protein: CASSFTYTEAFF.

The rearrangement links TRBV7-8 to TRBJ1-6; TRBD1 agrees at 11 bases. With 3 bases clipped from V and 6 bases from J, the junction kept 13 bases outside the gene matches. CDR1 and CDR2 (germline): SGHVS, FQNEAQ. This CDR3 has 19 amino acids. CDR3 amino acids: CASSFVFRGTGGSNSPLHF. CDR3 DNA: TGTGCCAGCAGCTTCGTATTTCGAGGGACAGGGGGAAGTAATTCACCCCTCCACTTT.

V usage is TRBV5-6 and J usage is TRBJ2-1; D unresolved. Germline-derived CDR1 and CDR2 are SGHDT and YYEEEE. CDR3 size: 15 residues. V lost 0 bases and J lost 2, with 9 bases in between. The CDR3 sequence is CASSLVQKTYNEQFF. The CDR3 coding sequence is TGTGCCAGCAGCTTGGTACAGAAAACCTACAATGAGCAGTTCTTC.

This rearrangement joins TRBV5-1 to TRBJ2-2, with 10 bases that match TRBD2. J was trimmed by 5 bases and V by 4 bases; bases with no gene match: 2. This CDR3 has 14 amino acids. CDR1 SGHRS and CDR2 YFSETQ come from the germline V gene. CDR3 residues: CASSSGGATGELFF. The CDR3 nucleotides are TGCGCCAGCAGCAGCGGGGGGGCTACCGGGGAGCTGTTTTTT. Full variable domain (remainder filled in from reference TRBV5-1 and TRBJ2-2): KAGVTQTPRYLIKTRGQQVTLSCSPISGHRSVSWYQQTPGQGLQFLFEYFSETQRNKGNFPGRFSGRQFSNSRSEMNVSTLELGDSALYLCASSSGGATGELFFGEGSRLTVL.

The chain carries TRBV5-5 and TRBJ2-7; 12 nucleotides match TRBD1. The CDR3 sequence is 14 residues long. CDR1 and CDR2 from the germline V gene are SGHKS and YYEKEE (reference sequence). Unmatched junction bases numbered 2, after V lost 3 bases and J lost 4 bases. The CDR3 region has the DNA TGTGCCAGCAGCTGGGGACAGGGGGCTTACGAGCAGTACTTC. This gives the protein CASSWGQGAYEQYF.

CDR3 residues: CASLQSRNTEAFF. The CDR3 nucleotides read TGTGCCAGCTTACAGTCCCGAAACACTGAAGCTTTCTTT. The chain recombines TRBV6-1 with TRBJ1-1; D is uncertain. Germline CDR1 reads MNHNS; CDR2 reads SASEGT. Trimming stripped 8 bases from V and 2 bases from J, with 12 bases between. The CDR3 is 13 residues long.

Comments on this clone: The sample has other DNA sequences that encode this CDR3 too. The V and J genes are TRBV5-4 and TRBJ1-1; 7 bases agree with TRBD1. The germline CDR1 and CDR2 sequences are SGHNT and YYREEE (reference sequence). CDR3 length: 14 amino acids. The ends lost 4 bases at V and 3 bases at J; junction bases unmatched: 6. DNA of the CDR3: TGTGCCAGCAGCAAGACAGGGTCGGACACTGAAGCTTTCTTT. It codes for CASSKTGSDTEAFF.

A few counts support this clone. V is TRBV28 and J is TRBJ1-4; D possibly corresponds to TRBD1 (5 bases). V was trimmed by 8 bases and J by 6 bases, leaving 16 bases between them. Per the germline V gene, CDR1 is MDHEN and CDR2 is SYDVKM. The CDR3 runs 14 residues. The CDR3 DNA is TGTGCCAGCCGCGCGGGGGGATGGTATGAAAAACTGTTTTTT. Its translation: CASRAGGWYEKLFF. Together with reference TRBV28 and TRBJ1-4, the CDR3 gives the full variable domain: DVKVTQSSRYLVKRTGEKVFLECVQDMDHENMFWYRQDPGLGLRLIYFSYDVKMKEKGDIPEGYSVSREKKERFSLILESASTNQTSMYLCASRAGGWYEKLFFGSGTQLSVL.

V gene TRBV6-1 combines with J gene TRBJ2-2, with D maybe TRBD2 (5 bases). The V gene lost 4 bases and the J gene lost 4 bases, with 13 bases spanning the gap. Germline CDR1 MNHNS, CDR2 SASEGT. The CDR3 has 15 amino acids. The CDR3 region is CASSAGSGGTGELFF. The DNA for the CDR3 is TGTGCCAGCAGTGCCGGGTCTGGAGGCACCGGGGAGCTGTTTTTT.

This chain links TRBV7-7 with TRBJ2-1; the match to TRBD2 covers 12 bases. The CDR3 length is 18 residues. Germline assignment: CDR1 SSHAT and CDR2 FNYEAQ (reference sequence). DNA of the CDR3: TGTGCAGGCCCGGCTAGCGGGGGGGTTTACCGCTCCTACAATGAGCAGTTCTTC. This sequence encodes CAGPASGGVYRSYNEQFF.

The genes are TRBV29-1 and TRBJ2-5; no clear D gene. The CDR3 consists of 12 residues. Deletions cut 5 bases from V and 0 bases from J, with 7 bases between. Germline values: CDR1 SQVTM, CDR2 ANQGSEA. CDR3 bases: TGCAGCGTTTCACAGAACCAAGAGACCCAGTACTTC. As protein: CSVSQNQETQYF.

Points on this clone: Mismatch with germline at one junction end may stem from a read error. The rearrangement uses TRBV4-2 and TRBJ1-2, with TRBD1 as a possible D gene (5 bases). The CDR3 runs to 15 residues. Germline CDR1 LGHNA, CDR2 YNFKEQ. As DNA, the CDR3 is TGTGCCAGCATCCAAGATGGGACTTCTAACTATGGCTACACCTTC. It codes for CASIQDGTSNYGYTF.

The chain joins TRBV9 to TRBJ2-3; 9 nucleotides match TRBD2. This CDR3 has 16 amino acids. Germline CDR1 reads SGDLS; CDR2 reads YYNGEE. V lost 0 bases to trimming and J lost 4 bases; unmatched junction nucleotides: 6. CDR3 nucleotide sequence: TGTGCCAGCAGCGTAGCGGGAGCGGGGGGTTCAGATACGCAGTATTTT. Protein sequence: CASSVAGAGGSDTQYF.